This TCR beta chain emerged from a study of human T cells and chemical hapten exposure. Germline V CDR1 and CDR2: SGHRS, YFSETQ. The length of the CDR3 is 16 residues. V was pared by 2 bases and J by 8 bases, with 14 bases of the junction left unmatched. This clonotype was recorded a few times. Time point described: patch test 2, 6 weeks after DPC sensitization. Described treatment: therapeutic diphenylcyclopropenone sensitization with weekly scalp DPC. TCRdb analysed the RACE reads with MiXCR anew, one entry per CDR3 protein. The sample holds some 81,000 distinct CDR3 sequences, approximately 10% seen once.

Sequenced here: whole blood, sampled in connection with sensitization to the hapten diphenylcyclopropenone (DPC). The TCR sequence derives from a man aged 18-30 years with alopecia areata. Some clones in this sample may be carry-over from other donors' samples. V and J are TRBV5-1 and TRBJ1-1; 8 nucleotides line up with TRBD1. Here the CDR3 DNA reads TGCGCCAGCAGCTTCGGCAGGGGGCGCGGGGTCCCCGAAGCTTTCTTT. Residues: CASSFGRGRGVPEAFF.